Given below is one T cell receptor (beta chain) in context. The data were taken from a study of OX40 agonist ivuxolimab in advanced cancers. Trimming removed 5 bases from V and 7 bases from J, with 12 bases in between. CDR1 is MNHEY and CDR2 is SVGAGI in the germline V gene. The CDR3 totals 12 residues. Repertoires were generated with immunoSEQ multiplex PCR, while TCRdb's copy carries only in-frame clones and drops some. The table includes tens of thousands of clones, around nine tenths detected once. This specimen consisted of CD4+ or CD8+ T cells sorted from blood, obtained in a trial of the OX40 agonist ivuxolimab. The receptor was isolated from an adult with an advanced solid tumor such as melanoma, head and neck, liver or kidney cancer. The chain joins TRBV6-5 to TRBJ2-7, with a possible D match to TRBD2 (5 bases). CDR3: CASSHPEAEQYF. CDR3 coding DNA: TGTGCCAGCAGTCACCCGGAGGCGGAGCAGTACTTC.